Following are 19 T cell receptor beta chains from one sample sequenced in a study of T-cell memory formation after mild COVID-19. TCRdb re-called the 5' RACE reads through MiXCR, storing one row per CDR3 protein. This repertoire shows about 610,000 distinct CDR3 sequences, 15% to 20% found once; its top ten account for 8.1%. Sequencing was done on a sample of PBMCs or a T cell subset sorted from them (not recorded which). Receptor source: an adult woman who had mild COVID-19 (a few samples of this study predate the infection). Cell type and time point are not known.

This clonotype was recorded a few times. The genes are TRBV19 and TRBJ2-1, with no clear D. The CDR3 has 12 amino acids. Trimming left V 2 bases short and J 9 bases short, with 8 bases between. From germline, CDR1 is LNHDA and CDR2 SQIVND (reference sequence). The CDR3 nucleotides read TGTGCCAGTAGTATAAGGTATGGTGAGCAGTTCTTC. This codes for CASSIRYGEQFF. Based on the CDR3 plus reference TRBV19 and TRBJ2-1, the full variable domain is DGGITQSPKYLFRKEGQNVTLSCEQNLNHDAMYWYRQDPGQGLRLIYYSQIVNDFQKGDIAEGYSVSREKKESFPLTVTSAQKNPTAFYLCASSIRYGEQFFGPGTRLTVL.

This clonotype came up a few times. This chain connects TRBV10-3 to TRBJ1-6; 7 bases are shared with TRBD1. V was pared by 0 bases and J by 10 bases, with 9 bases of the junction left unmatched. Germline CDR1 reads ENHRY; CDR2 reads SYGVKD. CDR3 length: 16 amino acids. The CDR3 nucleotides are TGTGCCATCAGTGAGTCCGGCGGCAGGGGGGTATCACCCCTCCACTTT. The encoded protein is CAISESGGRGVSPLHF.

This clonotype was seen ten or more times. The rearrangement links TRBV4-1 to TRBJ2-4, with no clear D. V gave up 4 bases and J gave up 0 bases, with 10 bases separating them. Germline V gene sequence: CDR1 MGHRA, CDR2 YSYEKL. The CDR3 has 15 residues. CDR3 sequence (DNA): TGCGCCAGCAGCCGCACCCTATTAGCCAAAAACATTCAGTACTTC. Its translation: CASSRTLLAKNIQYF.

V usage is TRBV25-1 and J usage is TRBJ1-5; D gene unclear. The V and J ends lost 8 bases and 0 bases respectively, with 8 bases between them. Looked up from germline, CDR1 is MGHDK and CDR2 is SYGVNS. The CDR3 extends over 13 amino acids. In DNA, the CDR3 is TGTGCCAGCTGGCAGTTTAGCAATCAGCCCCAGCATTTT. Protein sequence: CASWQFSNQPQHF. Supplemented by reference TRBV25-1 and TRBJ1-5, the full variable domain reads EADIYQTPRYLVIGTGKKITLECSQTMGHDKMYWYQQDPGMELHLIHYSYGVNSTEKGDLSSESTVSRIRTEHFPLTLESARPSHTSQYLCASWQFSNQPQHFGDGTRLSIL.

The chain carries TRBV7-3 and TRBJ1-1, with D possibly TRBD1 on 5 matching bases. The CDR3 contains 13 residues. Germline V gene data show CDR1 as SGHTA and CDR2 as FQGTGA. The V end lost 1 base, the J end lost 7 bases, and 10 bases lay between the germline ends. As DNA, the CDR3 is TGTGCCAGCAGCTTAAGGCCGACAGATGAAGCTTTCTTT. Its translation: CASSLRPTDEAFF.

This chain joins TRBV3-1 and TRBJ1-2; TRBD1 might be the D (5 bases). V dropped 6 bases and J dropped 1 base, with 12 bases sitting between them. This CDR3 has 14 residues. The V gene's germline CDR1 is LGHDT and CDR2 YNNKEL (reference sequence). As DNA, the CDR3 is TGTGCCAGCAGACCGGGACGCGGTAACTATGGCTACACCTTC. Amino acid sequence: CASRPGRGNYGYTF. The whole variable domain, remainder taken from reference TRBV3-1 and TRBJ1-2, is DTAVSQTPKYLVTQMGNDKSIKCEQNLGHDTMYWYKQDSKKFLKIMFSYNNKELIINETVPNRFSPKSPDKAHLNLHINSLELGDSAVYFCASRPGRGNYGYTFGSGTRLTVV.

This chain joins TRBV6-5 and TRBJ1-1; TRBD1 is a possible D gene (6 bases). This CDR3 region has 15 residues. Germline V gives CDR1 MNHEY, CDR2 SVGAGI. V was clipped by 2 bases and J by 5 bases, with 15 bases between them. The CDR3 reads CASSYVQGHGTEAFF. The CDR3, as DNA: TGTGCCAGCAGTTACGTACAGGGCCACGGGACTGAAGCTTTCTTT.

CDR3 sequence (DNA): TGTGCCAGCATGGGGGGGTATGGCAATCAGCCCCAGCATTTT. This gives the protein CASMGGYGNQPQHF. The chain joins TRBV2 to TRBJ1-5, with D possibly being TRBD1 (5 bases). The CDR3 loop spans 14 amino acids. Per the germline V gene, CDR1 is SNHLY and CDR2 is FYNNEI. With 7 bases removed from V and 2 bases from J, the gap between germline ends came to 12 bases.

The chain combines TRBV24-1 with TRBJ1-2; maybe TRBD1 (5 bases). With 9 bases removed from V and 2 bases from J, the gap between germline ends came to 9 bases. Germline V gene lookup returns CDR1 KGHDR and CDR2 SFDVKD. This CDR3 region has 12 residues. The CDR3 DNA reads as TGTGCCACCTGGACATCGAACTATGGCTACACCTTC. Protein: CATWTSNYGYTF.

This CDR3 reads CARRTGGSTEAFF. The CDR3 DNA is TGTGCCAGGAGAACCGGGGGAAGCACTGAAGCTTTCTTT. The J gene is TRBJ1-1, the V gene TRBV2; D is perhaps TRBD1 (5 bases). CDR1 is SNHLY and CDR2 is FYNNEI in the germline V gene. The V end was cut by 9 bases, the J end by 4 bases, with 15 bases between. The CDR3 extends over 13 amino acids.

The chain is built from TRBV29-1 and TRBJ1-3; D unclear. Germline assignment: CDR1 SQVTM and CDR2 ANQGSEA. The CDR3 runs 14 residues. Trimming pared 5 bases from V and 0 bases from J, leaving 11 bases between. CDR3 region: CSVQLAVSGNTIYF. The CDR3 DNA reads TGCAGCGTTCAGTTGGCGGTCTCTGGAAACACCATATATTTT.

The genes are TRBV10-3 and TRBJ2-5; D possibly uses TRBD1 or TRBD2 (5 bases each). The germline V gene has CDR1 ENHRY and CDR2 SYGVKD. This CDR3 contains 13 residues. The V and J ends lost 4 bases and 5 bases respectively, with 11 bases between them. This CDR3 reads CAISGGSGETQYF. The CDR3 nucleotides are TGTGCCATCAGTGGGGGGTCGGGGGAGACCCAGTACTTC.

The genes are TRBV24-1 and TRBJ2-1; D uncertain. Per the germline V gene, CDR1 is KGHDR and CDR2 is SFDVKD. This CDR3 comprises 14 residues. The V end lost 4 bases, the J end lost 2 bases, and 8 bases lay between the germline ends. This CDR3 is CATSELAPYNEQFF. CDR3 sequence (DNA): TGTGCCACCAGTGAATTAGCCCCCTACAATGAGCAGTTCTTC.

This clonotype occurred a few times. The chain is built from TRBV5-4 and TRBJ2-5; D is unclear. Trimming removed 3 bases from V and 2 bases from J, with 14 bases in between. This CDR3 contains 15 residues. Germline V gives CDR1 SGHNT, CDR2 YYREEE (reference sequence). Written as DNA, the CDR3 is TGTGCCAGCAGCTCGCTTGCGCTGGGGCAAGAGACCCAGTACTTC. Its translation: CASSSLALGQETQYF.

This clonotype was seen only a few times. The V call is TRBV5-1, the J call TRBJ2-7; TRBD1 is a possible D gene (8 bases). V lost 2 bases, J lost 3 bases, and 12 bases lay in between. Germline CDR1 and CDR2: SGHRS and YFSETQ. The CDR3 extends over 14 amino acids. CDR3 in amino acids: CASSLQGGNYEQYF. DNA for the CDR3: TGCGCCAGCAGCTTACAGGGGGGGAACTACGAGCAGTACTTC.

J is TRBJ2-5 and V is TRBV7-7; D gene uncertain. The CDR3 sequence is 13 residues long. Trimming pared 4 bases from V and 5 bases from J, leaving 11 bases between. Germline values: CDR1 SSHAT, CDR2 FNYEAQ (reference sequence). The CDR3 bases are TGTGCCAGCAGCTCCGTGGCCGGCGAGACCCAGTACTTC. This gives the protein CASSSVAGETQYF.

CDR3 DNA: TGTGCCAGCATGAGGGACAGGGGGTTGAATCAGCCCCAGCATTTT. Translating it yields CASMRDRGLNQPQHF. The J gene is TRBJ1-5, the V gene TRBV6-1; 11 bases agree with TRBD1. V trimming: 7 bases; J trimming: 4 bases; junction bases outside the gene matches: 6. Germline V gene lookup returns CDR1 MNHNS and CDR2 SASEGT. The CDR3 length is 15 residues.

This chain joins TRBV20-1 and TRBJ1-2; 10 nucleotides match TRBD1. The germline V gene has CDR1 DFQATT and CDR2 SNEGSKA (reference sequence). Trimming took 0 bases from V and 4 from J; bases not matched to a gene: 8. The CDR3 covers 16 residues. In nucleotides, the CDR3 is TGCAGTGCTAGAGAGTGGACAGGGGGGCTAAGCTATGGCTACACCTTC. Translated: CSAREWTGGLSYGYTF.

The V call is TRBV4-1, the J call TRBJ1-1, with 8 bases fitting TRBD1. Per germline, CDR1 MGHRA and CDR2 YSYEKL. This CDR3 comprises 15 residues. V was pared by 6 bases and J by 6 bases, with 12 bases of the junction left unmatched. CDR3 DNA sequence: TGCGCCAGCAGACACGATACAGGGGGGGACGCTGAAGCTTTCTTT. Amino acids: CASRHDTGGDAEAFF.